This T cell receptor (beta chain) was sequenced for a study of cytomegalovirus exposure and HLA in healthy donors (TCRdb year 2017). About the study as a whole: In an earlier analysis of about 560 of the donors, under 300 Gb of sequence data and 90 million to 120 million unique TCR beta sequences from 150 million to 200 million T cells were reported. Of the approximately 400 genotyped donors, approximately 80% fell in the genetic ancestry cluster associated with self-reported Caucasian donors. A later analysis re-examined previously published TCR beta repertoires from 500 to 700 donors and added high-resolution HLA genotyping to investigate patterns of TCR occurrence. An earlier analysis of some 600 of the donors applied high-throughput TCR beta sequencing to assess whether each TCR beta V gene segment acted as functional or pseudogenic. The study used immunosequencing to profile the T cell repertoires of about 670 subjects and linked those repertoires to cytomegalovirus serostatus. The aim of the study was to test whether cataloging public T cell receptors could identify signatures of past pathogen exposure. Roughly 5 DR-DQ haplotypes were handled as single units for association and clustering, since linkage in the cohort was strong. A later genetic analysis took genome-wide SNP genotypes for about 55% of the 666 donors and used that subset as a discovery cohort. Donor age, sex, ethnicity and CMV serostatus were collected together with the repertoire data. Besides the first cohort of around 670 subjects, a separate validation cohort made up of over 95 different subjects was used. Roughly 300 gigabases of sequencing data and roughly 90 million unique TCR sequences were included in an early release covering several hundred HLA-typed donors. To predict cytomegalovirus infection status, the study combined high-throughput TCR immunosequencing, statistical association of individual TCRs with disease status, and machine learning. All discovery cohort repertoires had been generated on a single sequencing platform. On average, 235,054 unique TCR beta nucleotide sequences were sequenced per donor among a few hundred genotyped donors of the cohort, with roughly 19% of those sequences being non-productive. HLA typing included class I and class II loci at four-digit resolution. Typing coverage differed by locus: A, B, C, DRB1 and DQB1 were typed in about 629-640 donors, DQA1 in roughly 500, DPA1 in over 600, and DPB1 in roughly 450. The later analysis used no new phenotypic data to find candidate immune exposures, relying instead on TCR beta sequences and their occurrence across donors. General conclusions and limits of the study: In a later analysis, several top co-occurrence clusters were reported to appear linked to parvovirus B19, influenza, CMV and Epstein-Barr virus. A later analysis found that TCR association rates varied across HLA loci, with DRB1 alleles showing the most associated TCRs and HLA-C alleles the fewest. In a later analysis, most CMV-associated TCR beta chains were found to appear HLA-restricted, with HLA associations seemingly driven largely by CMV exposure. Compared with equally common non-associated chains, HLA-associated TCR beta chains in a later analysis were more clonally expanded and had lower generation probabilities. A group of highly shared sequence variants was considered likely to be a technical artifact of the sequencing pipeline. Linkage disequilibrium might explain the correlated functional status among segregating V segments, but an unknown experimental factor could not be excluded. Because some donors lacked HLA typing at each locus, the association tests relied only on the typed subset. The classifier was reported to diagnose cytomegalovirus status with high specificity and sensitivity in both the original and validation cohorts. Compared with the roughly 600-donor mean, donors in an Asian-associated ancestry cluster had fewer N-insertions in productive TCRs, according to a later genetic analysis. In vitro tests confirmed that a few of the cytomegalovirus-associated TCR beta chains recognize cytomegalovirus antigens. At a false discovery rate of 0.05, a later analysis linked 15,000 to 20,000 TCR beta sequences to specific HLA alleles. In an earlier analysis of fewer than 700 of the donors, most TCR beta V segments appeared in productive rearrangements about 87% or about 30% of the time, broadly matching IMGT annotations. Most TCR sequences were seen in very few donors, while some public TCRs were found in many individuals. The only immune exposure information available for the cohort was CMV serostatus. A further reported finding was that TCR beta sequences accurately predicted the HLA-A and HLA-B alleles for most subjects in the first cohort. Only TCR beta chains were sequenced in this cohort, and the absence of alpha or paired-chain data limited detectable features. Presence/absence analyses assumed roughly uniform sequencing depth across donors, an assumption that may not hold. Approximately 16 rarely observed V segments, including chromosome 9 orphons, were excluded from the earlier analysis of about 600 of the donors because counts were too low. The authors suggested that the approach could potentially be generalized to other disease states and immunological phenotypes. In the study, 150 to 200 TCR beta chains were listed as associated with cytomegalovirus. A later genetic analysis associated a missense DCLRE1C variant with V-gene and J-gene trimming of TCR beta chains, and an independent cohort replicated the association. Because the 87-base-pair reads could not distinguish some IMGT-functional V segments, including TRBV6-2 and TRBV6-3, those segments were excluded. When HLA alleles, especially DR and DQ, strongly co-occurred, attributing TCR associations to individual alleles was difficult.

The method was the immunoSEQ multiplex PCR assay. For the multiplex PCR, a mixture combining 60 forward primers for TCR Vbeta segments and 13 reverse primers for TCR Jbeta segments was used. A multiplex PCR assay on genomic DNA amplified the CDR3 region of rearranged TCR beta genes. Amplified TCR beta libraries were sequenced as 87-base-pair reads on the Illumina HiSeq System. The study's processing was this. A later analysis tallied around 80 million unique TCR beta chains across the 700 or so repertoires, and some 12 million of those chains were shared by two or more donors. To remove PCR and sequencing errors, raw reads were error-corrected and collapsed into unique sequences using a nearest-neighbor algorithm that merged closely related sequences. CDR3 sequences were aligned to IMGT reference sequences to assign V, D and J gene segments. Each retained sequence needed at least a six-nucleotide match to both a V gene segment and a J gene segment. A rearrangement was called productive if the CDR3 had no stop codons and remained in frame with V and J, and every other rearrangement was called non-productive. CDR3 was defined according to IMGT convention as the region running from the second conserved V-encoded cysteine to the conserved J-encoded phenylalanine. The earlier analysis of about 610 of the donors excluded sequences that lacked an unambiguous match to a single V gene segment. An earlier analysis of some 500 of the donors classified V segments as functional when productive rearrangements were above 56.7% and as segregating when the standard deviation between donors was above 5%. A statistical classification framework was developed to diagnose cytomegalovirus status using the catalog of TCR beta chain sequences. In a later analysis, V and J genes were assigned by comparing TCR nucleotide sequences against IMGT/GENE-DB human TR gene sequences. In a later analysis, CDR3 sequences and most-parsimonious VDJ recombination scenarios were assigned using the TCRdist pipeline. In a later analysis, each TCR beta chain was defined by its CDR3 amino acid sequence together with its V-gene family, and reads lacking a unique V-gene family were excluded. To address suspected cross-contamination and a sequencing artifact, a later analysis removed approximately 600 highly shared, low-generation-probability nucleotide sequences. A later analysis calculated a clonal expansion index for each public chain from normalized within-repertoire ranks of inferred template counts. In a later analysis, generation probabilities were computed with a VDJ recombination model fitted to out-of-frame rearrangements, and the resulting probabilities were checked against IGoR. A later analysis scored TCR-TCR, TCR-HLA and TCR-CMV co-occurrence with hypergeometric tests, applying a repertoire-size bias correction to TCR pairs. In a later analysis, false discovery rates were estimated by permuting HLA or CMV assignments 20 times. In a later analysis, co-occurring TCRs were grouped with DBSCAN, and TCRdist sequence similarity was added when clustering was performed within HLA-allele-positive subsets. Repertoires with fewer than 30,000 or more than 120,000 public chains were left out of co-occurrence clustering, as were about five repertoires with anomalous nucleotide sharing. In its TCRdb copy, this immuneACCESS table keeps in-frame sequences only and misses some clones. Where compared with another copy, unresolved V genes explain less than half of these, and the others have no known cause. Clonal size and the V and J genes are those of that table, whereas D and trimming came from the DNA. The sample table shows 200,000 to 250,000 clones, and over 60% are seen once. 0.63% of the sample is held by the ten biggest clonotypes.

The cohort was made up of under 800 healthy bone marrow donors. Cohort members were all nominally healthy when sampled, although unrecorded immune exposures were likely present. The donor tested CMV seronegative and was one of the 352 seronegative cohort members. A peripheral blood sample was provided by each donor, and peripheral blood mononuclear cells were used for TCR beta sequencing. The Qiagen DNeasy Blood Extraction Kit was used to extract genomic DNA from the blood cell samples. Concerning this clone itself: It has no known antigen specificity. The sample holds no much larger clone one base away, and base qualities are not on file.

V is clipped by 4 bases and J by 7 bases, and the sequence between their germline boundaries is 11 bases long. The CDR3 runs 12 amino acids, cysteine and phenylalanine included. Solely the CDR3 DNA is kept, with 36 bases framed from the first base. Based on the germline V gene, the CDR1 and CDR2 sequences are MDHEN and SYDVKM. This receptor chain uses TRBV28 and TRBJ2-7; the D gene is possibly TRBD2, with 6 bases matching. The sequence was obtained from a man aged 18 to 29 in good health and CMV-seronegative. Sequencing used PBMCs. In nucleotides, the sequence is TGTGCCAGCAGTTCCGCGGGGTGGGAGCAGTACTTC. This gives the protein CASSSAGWEQYF.